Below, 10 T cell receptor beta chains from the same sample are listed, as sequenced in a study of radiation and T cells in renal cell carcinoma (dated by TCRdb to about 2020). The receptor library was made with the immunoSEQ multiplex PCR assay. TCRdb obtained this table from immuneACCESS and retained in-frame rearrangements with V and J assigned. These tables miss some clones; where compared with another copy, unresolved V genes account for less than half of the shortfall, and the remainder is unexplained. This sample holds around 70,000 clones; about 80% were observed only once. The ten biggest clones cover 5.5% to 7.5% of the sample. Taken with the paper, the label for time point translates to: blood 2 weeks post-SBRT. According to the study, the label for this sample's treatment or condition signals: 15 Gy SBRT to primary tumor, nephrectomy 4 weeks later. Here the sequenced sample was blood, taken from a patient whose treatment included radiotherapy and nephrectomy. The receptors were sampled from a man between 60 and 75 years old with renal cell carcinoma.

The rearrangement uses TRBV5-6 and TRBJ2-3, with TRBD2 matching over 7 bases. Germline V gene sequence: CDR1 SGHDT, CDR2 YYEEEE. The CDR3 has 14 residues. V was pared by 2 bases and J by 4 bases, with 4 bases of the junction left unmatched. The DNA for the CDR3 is TGTGCCAGCAGCTTCGGACTAGGCTCAGATACGCAGTATTTT. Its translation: CASSFGLGSDTQYF.

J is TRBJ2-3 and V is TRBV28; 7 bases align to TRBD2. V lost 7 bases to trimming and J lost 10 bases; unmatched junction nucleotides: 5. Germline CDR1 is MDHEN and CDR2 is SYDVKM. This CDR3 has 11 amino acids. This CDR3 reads CASTREQAQYF. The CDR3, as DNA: TGTGCCAGCACGCGGGAGCAGGCGCAGTATTTT.

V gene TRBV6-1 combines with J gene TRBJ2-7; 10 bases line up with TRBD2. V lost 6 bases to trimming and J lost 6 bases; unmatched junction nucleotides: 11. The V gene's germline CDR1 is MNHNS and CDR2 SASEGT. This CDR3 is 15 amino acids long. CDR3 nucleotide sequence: TGTGCCAGCAGCGAGGGTCTAGCGGGAGTCGGCGAGCAGTACTTC. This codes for CASSEGLAGVGEQYF.

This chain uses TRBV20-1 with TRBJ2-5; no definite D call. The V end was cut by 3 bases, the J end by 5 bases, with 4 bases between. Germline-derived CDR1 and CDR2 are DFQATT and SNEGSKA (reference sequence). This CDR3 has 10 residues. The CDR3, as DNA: TGCAGTGCTAGGACCGAGACCCAGTACTTC. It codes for CSARTETQYF.

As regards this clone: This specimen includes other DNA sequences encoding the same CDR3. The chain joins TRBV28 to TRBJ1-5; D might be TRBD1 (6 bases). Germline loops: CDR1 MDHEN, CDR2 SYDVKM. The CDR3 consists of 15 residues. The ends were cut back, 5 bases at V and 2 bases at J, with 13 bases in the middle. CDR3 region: CASSTTGTGNQPQHF. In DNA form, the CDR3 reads TGTGCCAGCAGTACTACAGGGACGGGCAATCAGCCCCAGCATTTT.

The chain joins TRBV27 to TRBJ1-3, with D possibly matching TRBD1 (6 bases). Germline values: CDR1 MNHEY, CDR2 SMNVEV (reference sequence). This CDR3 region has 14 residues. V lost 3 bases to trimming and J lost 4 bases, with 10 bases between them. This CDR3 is CASSFQGIGNTIYF. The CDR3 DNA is TGTGCCAGCAGTTTCCAGGGGATAGGAAACACCATATATTTT.

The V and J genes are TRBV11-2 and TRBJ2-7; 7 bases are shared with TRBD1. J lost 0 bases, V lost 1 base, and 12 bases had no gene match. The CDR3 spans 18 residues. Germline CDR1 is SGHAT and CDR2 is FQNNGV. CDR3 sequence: CASSLVEGAPSSSYEQYF. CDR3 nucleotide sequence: TGTGCCAGCAGCTTAGTAGAGGGGGCGCCGTCTAGCTCCTACGAGCAGTACTTC. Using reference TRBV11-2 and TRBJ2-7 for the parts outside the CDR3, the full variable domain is EAGVAQSPRYKIIEKRQSVAFWCNPISGHATLYWYQQILGQGPKLLIQFQNNGVVDDSQLPKDRFSAERLKGVDSTLKIQPAKLEDSAVYLCASSLVEGAPSSSYEQYFGPGTRLTVT.

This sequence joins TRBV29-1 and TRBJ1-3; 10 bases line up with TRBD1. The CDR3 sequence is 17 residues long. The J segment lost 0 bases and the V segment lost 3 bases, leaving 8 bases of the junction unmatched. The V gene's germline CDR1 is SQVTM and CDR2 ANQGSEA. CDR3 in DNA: TGCAGCGTTGATGATATGGGACAGGGGACCTCTGGAAACACCATATATTTT. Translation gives CSVDDMGQGTSGNTIYF. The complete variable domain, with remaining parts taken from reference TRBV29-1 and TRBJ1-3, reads SAVISQKPSRDICQRGTSLTIQCQVDSQVTMMFWYRQQPGQSLTLIATANQGSEATYESGFVIDKFPISRPNLTFSTLTVSNMSPEDSSIYLCSVDDMGQGTSGNTIYFGEGSWLTVV.

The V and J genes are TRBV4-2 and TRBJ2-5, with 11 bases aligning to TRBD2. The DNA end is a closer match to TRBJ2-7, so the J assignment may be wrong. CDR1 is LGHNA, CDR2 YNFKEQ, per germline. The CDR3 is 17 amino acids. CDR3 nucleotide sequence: TGTGCCAGCAGCCAAGGTGCTCCTAGCGGGAGGTCCTACGAGCAGTACTTC. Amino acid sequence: CASSQGAPSGRSYEQYF.

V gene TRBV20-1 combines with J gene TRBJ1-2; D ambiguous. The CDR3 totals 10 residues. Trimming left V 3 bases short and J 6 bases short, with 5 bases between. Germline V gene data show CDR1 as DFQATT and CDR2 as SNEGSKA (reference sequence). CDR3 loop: CSASGNGYTF. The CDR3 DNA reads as TGCAGTGCTAGTGGGAATGGCTACACCTTC.